These 9 T cell receptor beta chains share one sample of origin, sequenced in a study of cytotoxic CD8 clonotypes in ibrutinib-treated CLL. TCRdb's table, derived via immunoSEQ multiplex PCR, lists solely in-frame clones and lacks some. The profile covers just over 200,000 clones, with 75% to 85% appearing a single time and approximately 10% taken by the ten largest. The sequences come from PBMCs, collected after 12 months of ibrutinib treatment. The receptors come from a human donor with chronic lymphocytic leukemia.

The gene calls are TRBV10-3 and TRBJ2-2; D ambiguous. The V and J ends lost 8 bases and 1 base respectively, with 14 bases between them. Germline loops: CDR1 ENHRY, CDR2 SYGVKD. The CDR3 is made up of 15 amino acids. CDR3 residues: CAISDSDRNTGELFF. The CDR3 nucleotides read TGTGCCATCTCCGACTCGGATCGGAACACCGGGGAGCTGTTTTTT.

This chain's CDR3 is CASKRTSRDEQFF. CDR3 DNA sequence: TGTGCCAGCAAGCGGACTAGTCGCGATGAGCAGTTCTTC. The chain recombines TRBV11-1 with TRBJ2-1; TRBD2 aligns across 7 bases. There are 13 residues in the CDR3. After removal of 7 bases from V and 8 bases from J, the junction contained 8 bases not matched to a gene. CDR1 SGHAT and CDR2 FQDESV come from the germline V gene (reference sequence).

This chain connects TRBV9 to TRBJ2-3; 7 nucleotides match TRBD2. CDR3 length: 15 amino acids. Germline CDR1 is SGDLS and CDR2 is YYNGEE. V lost 4 bases and J lost 6; bases outside the gene matches: 11. The CDR3 nucleotides read TGTGCCAGCAGCACAAGAGGACTAGGTCTGGATACGCAGTATTTT. The encoded protein is CASSTRGLGLDTQYF. The full variable domain, its missing parts supplied by reference TRBV9 and TRBJ2-3, is DSGVTQTPKHLITATGQRVTLRCSPRSGDLSVYWYQQSLDQGLQFLIQYYNGEERAKGNILERFSAQQFPDLHSELNLSSLELGDSALYFCASSTRGLGLDTQYFGPGTRLTVL.

The chain combines TRBV19 with TRBJ2-7; D unclear. This CDR3 region has 15 residues. V was cut by 7 bases and J by 1 base, with 17 bases left in between. Germline V gene data show CDR1 as LNHDA and CDR2 as SQIVND (reference sequence). The CDR3 sequence is CASTTNRGGSYEQYF. As DNA, the CDR3 is TGTGCCAGTACTACTAACAGAGGTGGTTCCTACGAGCAGTACTTC.

The chain is built from TRBV19 and TRBJ1-4, with TRBD1 matching over 9 bases. Germline V gives CDR1 LNHDA, CDR2 SQIVND (reference sequence). This CDR3 is built from 13 residues. Trimming at V came to 5 bases and at J to 10 bases, leaving 5 bases not matched to a gene. CDR3 sequence (DNA): TGTGCCAGTAGTGCAGAACAGGGGGCAAAACTGTTTTTT. Translation: CASSAEQGAKLFF. The whole variable domain, filled in from reference TRBV19 and TRBJ1-4, reads DGGITQSPKYLFRKEGQNVTLSCEQNLNHDAMYWYRQDPGQGLRLIYYSQIVNDFQKGDIAEGYSVSREKKESFPLTVTSAQKNPTAFYLCASSAEQGAKLFFGSGTQLSVL.

This clone occurred a few times. The V call is TRBV28, the J call TRBJ1-2, with TRBD1 matching 7 bases. CDR3 size: 13 residues. From germline, CDR1 is MDHEN and CDR2 SYDVKM. V trimming: 5 bases; J trimming: 4 bases; junction bases outside the gene matches: 4. The CDR3 spells CASSPTGVYGYTF. CDR3 in DNA: TGTGCCAGCAGTCCTACAGGGGTCTATGGCTACACCTTC.

The rearrangement uses TRBV28 and TRBJ2-7; D gene unclear. The CDR3 consists of 13 residues. V was clipped by 6 bases and J by 2 bases, with 11 bases between them. Germline values: CDR1 MDHEN, CDR2 SYDVKM. Written as DNA, the CDR3 is TGTGCCAGCAGCCGACACACTACCTACGAGCAGTACTTC. Residues: CASSRHTTYEQYF. Full variable domain (rest looked up from reference TRBV28 and TRBJ2-7): DVKVTQSSRYLVKRTGEKVFLECVQDMDHENMFWYRQDPGLGLRLIYFSYDVKMKEKGDIPEGYSVSREKKERFSLILESASTNQTSMYLCASSRHTTYEQYFGPGTRLTVT.

The chain joins TRBV7-8 to TRBJ2-2; no firm D call. Germline V gene data show CDR1 as SGHVS and CDR2 as FQNEAQ. The CDR3 totals 19 residues. Trimming cost V 0 bases and J 5 bases, with 22 bases left between them. The CDR3 sequence: CASSLAKESIKRRTGELFF. CDR3 DNA sequence: TGTGCCAGCAGCTTAGCGAAAGAAAGTATCAAAAGAAGAACCGGGGAGCTGTTTTTT.

CDR3 protein: CASMPPGTSSIGTQYF. Here the CDR3 DNA reads TGTGCCAGCATGCCACCCGGGACTAGTAGTATCGGTACGCAGTATTTT. The V call is TRBV5-4, the J call TRBJ2-3; 8 nucleotides match TRBD2. Losses at the gene ends were 6 bases for V and 8 bases for J; bases not matched to a gene: 17. The CDR3 contains 16 residues. The V gene's germline CDR1 is SGHNT and CDR2 YYREEE (reference sequence).